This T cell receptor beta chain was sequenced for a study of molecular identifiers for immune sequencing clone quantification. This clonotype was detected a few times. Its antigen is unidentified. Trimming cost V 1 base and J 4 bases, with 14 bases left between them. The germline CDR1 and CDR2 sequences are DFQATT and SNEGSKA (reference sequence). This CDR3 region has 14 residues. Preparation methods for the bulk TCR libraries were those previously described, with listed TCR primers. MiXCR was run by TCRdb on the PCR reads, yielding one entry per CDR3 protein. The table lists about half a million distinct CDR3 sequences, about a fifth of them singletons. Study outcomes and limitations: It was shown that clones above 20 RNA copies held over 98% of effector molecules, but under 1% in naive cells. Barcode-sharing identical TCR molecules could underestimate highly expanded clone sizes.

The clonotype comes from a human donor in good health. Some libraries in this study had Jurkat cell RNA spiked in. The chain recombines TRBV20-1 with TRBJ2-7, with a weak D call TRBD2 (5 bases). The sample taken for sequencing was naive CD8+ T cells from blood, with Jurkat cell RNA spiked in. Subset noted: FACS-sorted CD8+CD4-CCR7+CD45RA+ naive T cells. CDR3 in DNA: TGCAGTGCTAGAGTAGGAGGACGAAATTACGAGCAGTACTTC. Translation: CSARVGGRNYEQYF.